The sequence of this T cell receptor beta chain was determined in a study of blood T cell repertoires in COVID-19 (dated by TCRdb to 2018 to 2021). Study-wide context: The collaborator samples originated in the United States, Italy and Spain and spanned the acute and convalescent phases of COVID-19. The prospective study material was composed of cDNA or gDNA derived from T cells, B-cell-depleted T cells, or PBMCs. The dataset comprised deeply sampled blood TCRbeta repertoires from subjects exposed to, actively infected with, or recovered from COVID-19. A freely available public database, intended as a resource for researchers studying the immune response to SARS-CoV-2, is where the repertoires were released. Samples came from the ongoing ImmuneRACE study (first 160 participants) plus 1,254 subjects from 6 global collaborators. Sample metadata almost always included a de-identified subject ID, COVID-19 status, age in years and sex. Where HLA class I and class II types were available, the types were taken from metadata supplied by the sample provider, not from assay-based typing. Study-wide conclusions, independent of this receptor: The quantity of clinical and demographic metadata differed by source and by participant and was supplied without curation.

The collaborating institutions used their own protocols to collect whole blood in K2EDTA tubes. For TCRbeta analysis, collaborators shipped samples in one of three forms: frozen whole blood, isolated PBMCs, or DNA extracted from either of those sample types. The germline V gene specifies SNHLY as CDR1 and FYNNEI as CDR2. Trimmed from V: 2 bases; trimmed from J: 5 bases; junction bases lacking a gene match: 5. Reading from cysteine to phenylalanine, the CDR3 counts 14 amino acids. Just CDR3 DNA is preserved here, 42 bases in frame from base 1. Points on this clone: The clone's antigen remains unknown. Base qualities are not recorded, but no much larger clone differs from it by a single base.

TCRbeta CDR3 regions were amplified from genomic DNA by means of the immunoSEQ Assay, a bias-controlled multiplex PCR. Under the source paper's analysis protocol: The number of nucleated cells in each sample was estimated by amplification of reference gene primers within the assay. To quantify the absolute abundance of each unique TCRbeta CDR3 rearrangement, sequence reads were collapsed and filtered. For each sample, productive Simpson clonality was calculated by taking the square root of Simpson's diversity index across productive rearrangements. This is the immuneACCESS table as TCRdb keeps it, with only in-frame sequences that have V and J called. A part of the clones is gone; compared with another copy, unresolved V genes explain less than half, and the rest is unexplained. That table gives V, J and clone size, and the DNA gave D and trimming. For this sample there are about 110,000 clones; approximately 90% appear just once. The ten top clones hold 6.8% of the sample.

Rearrangement joined TRBV2 to TRBJ2-5; TRBD2 aligns with 7 central bases. The clonotype was recovered from a middle-aged man with active or convalescent COVID-19. The sequenced sample consisted of peripheral blood. CDR3 loop: CASSETSGGETQYF. The nucleotides read TGTGCCAGCAGTGAAACTTCGGGGGGTGAGACCCAGTACTTC.